The clone carrying this T cell receptor (beta chain) was seen repeatedly, ten times or more. Its target is unknown. Clinicians diagnosed patients from clinical symptoms, serum thyroxine and TRAb, thyroid ultrasound and orbital computed tomography. RNA transcripts gave rise to amplified TCR beta CDR3 regions. Using the HTBI primer set, a first-round RT-PCR was run on the TCR CDR3. TCRdb independently ran MiXCR on the multiplex PCR reads; one entry per CDR3 protein. The sample has about 500,000 distinct CDR3 sequences, over 15% seen once. This sample was included in a study of T cells in Graves' hyperthyroidism and ophthalmopathy. Study conclusions and caveats: In blood, most of the thyroid clonotypes expanded above 0.001 were also present.

This CDR3 contains 12 residues. CDR1 and CDR2 (germline): GTSNPN, SVGIG (reference sequence). Trimming cost V 5 bases and J 0 bases, with 7 bases left between them. The chain combines TRBV30 with TRBJ1-1, with D hard to call. This clonotype originated in a woman aged 18-29 years with Graves' hyperthyroidism. Sequences were obtained from blood. The CDR3 sequence is CAWGRMNTEAFF. CDR3 in DNA: TGTGCCTGGGGTCGGATGAACACTGAAGCTTTCTTT.